Listed here are 26 T cell receptor beta chains from one sample, sequenced in a study of response to subunit inactivated influenza vaccine. Using its own MiXCR run on the RT-PCR reads, TCRdb lists one record per CDR3 protein. Among under 550,000 distinct CDR3 sequences listed, around 8% were seen once. Specimen: PBMCs from blood, collected about 23 months after vaccination. These receptors originate from a man aged 45-69 years who received an inactivated influenza vaccine.

This clonotype was observed at least ten times. This rearrangement joins TRBV20-1 to TRBJ1-1; 7 bases agree with TRBD1. Germline assignment: CDR1 DFQATT and CDR2 SNEGSKA (reference sequence). J gave up 6 bases and V 3 bases, and 7 bases lay outside the gene matches. The CDR3 is 13 residues long. CDR3 nucleotide sequence: TGCAGTGCTAGCGACAGGGCAGTCGCTGAAGCTTTCTTT. Residues: CSASDRAVAEAFF.

This clonotype occurred a few times. This sequence joins TRBV7-6 and TRBJ1-6, with D maybe TRBD1 (5 bases). Germline lookup yields CDR1 SGHVS and CDR2 FNYEAQ. The V end lost 5 bases, the J end lost 7 bases, and 15 bases lay between the germline ends. The CDR3 loop spans 15 amino acids. The CDR3 DNA reads TGTGCCAGCAGCCATTTCCCGAGACAGAATTCACCCCTCCACTTT. As protein: CASSHFPRQNSPLHF.

This clonotype was seen a few times. The chain combines TRBV2 with TRBJ2-7; 8 bases are a match to TRBD1. Germline trimming cut 2 bases from V and 1 base from J; bases unmatched to any gene: 4. The CDR3 is 15 amino acids. The V gene's germline CDR1 is SNHLY and CDR2 FYNNEI. The CDR3 bases are TGTGCCAGCAGTGAATGGGGGACAGGTTCCTACGAGCAGTACTTC. It encodes CASSEWGTGSYEQYF.

This chain joins TRBV25-1 and TRBJ1-4; D may be TRBD1 (5 bases). This CDR3 has 14 residues. The germline V and J ends were trimmed by 6 bases and 5 bases, with 13 bases remaining between them. The germline gives CDR1 MGHDK, CDR2 SYGVNS. CDR3 sequence reads: CASSPGGWNEKLFF. CDR3 DNA: TGTGCCAGCAGCCCCGGGGGGTGGAATGAAAAACTGTTTTTT.

The gene calls are TRBV2 and TRBJ1-4; possible D gene TRBD1, 6 bases. CDR1 and CDR2 from the germline V gene are SNHLY and FYNNEI. The germline V and J ends were trimmed by 2 bases and 6 bases, with 16 bases remaining between them. The CDR3 is 16 residues long. For the CDR3, the DNA is TGTGCCAGCAGTGAATGGGACACTGAGGCGGATGAAAAACTGTTTTTT. This sequence encodes CASSEWDTEADEKLFF.

The chain links TRBV19 to TRBJ2-3; no clear D. The CDR3 has 13 residues. Trimming left V 3 bases short and J 4 bases short, with 8 bases between. Germline lookup yields CDR1 LNHDA and CDR2 SQIVND (reference sequence). CDR3 in amino acids: CASSMYGSDTQYF. CDR3 bases: TGTGCCAGTAGTATGTACGGGTCAGATACGCAGTATTTT.

This clonotype has just a few counts. This chain joins TRBV4-1 and TRBJ2-2; D might be TRBD2 (6 bases). V lost 1 base and J 5 bases, leaving 11 bases between the germline ends. In germline, CDR1 is MGHRA, CDR2 YSYEKL. CDR3 length: 15 amino acids. CDR3 nucleotide sequence: TGCGCCAGCAGCCAAGTAGAGGGGAGGACCGGGGAGCTGTTTTTT. Translated, it gives CASSQVEGRTGELFF.

In DNA form, the CDR3 reads TGCAGTGCTAGAGAAGAAGGGCGGGGGGGCCCTCTGGGCACAGATACGCAGTATTTT. Protein: CSAREEGRGGPLGTDTQYF. This chain links TRBV20-1 with TRBJ2-3; 9 bases are a match to TRBD2. In germline, CDR1 is DFQATT, CDR2 SNEGSKA (reference sequence). V trimming: 0 bases; J trimming: 1 base; junction bases outside the gene matches: 14. This CDR3 contains 19 residues.

This clonotype has more than one count but fewer than ten. This chain's CDR3 is CASSLSSGGTYNEQFF. CDR3 bases: TGTGCCAGCAGCTTGTCGTCAGGGGGCACCTACAATGAGCAGTTCTTC. The chain couples TRBV5-5 to TRBJ2-1; 8 positions agree with TRBD1. From germline, CDR1 is SGHKS and CDR2 YYEKEE (reference sequence). V lost 1 base to trimming and J lost 2 bases; unmatched junction nucleotides: 5. The CDR3 contains 16 residues. The full variable domain, completed using reference TRBV5-5 and TRBJ2-1, is DAGVTQSPTHLIKTRGQQVTLRCSPISGHKSVSWYQQVLGQGPQFIFQYYEKEERGRGNFPDRFSARQFPNYSSELNVNALLLGDSALYLCASSLSSGGTYNEQFFGPGTRLTVL.

Written as DNA, the CDR3 is TGTGCCAGCAGCTCCACTGGGTACCACGAGCAGTACTTC. As protein: CASSSTGYHEQYF. The rearrangement uses TRBV11-2 and TRBJ2-7; D ambiguous. Germline CDR1 is SGHAT and CDR2 is FQNNGV. V dropped 4 bases and J dropped 5 bases, with 12 bases sitting between them. CDR3 length: 13 amino acids.

The table lists this clonotype with a few counts. The germline gene is not matched at one end of the junction; a read error may be the cause. The chain recombines TRBV20-1 with TRBJ1-2, with TRBD1 identical over 10 bases. Germline CDR1 DFQATT, CDR2 SNEGSKA (reference sequence). This CDR3 is 16 amino acids long. CDR3 nucleotide sequence: TGCAGTGCTGGAGATGCGCCGGGACAGGGGACGTATGGCTACACCTTC. Protein sequence: CSAGDAPGQGTYGYTF.

This clonotype was picked up many times. V is TRBV28 and J is TRBJ2-2; D is unresolved. The CDR3 is 13 residues long. V was clipped by 7 bases and J by 2 bases, with 8 bases between them. Germline CDR1 reads MDHEN; CDR2 reads SYDVKM. The DNA of the CDR3 is TGTGCCAGCATTAATAGAAACACCGGGGAGCTGTTTTTT. This sequence encodes CASINRNTGELFF.

This clonotype was detected many times. The chain employs TRBV5-6 and TRBJ1-2; a possible D gene is TRBD1 (5 bases). This CDR3 is built from 14 residues. Trimming stripped 0 bases from V and 2 bases from J, with 8 bases between. Per germline, CDR1 SGHDT and CDR2 YYEEEE. The CDR3 is CASSLGRVNYGYTF. CDR3 in DNA: TGTGCCAGCAGCTTGGGCAGGGTCAACTATGGCTACACCTTC.

This clonotype has only a few counts. V gene TRBV5-1 combines with J gene TRBJ2-7; no reliable D call. Germline assignment: CDR1 SGHRS and CDR2 YFSETQ. The CDR3 has 11 residues. V was trimmed by 4 bases and J by 3 bases, leaving 5 bases between them. Here the CDR3 DNA reads TGCGCCAGCAGCAAGGACTACGAGCAGTACTTC. Translated: CASSKDYEQYF.

The gene calls are TRBV5-5 and TRBJ2-7; TRBD2 agrees at 7 bases. CDR3 length equals 17 residues. Germline V gives CDR1 SGHKS, CDR2 YYEKEE (reference sequence). V shed 3 bases, J shed 5 bases, and the junction held 17 bases outside the gene matches. The CDR3 protein is CASSSAFRSSGHNEQYF. The CDR3 region has the DNA TGTGCCAGCAGCTCTGCATTTCGGAGTAGCGGGCACAACGAGCAGTACTTC. The variable domain in full, with the rest retrieved from reference TRBV5-5 and TRBJ2-7, is DAGVTQSPTHLIKTRGQQVTLRCSPISGHKSVSWYQQVLGQGPQFIFQYYEKEERGRGNFPDRFSARQFPNYSSELNVNALLLGDSALYLCASSSAFRSSGHNEQYFGPGTRLTVT.

There are a few counts of this clonotype. V and J are TRBV20-1 and TRBJ2-3, with D maybe TRBD2 (6 bases). With 2 bases removed from V and 0 bases from J, the gap between germline ends came to 9 bases. The germline V gene encodes CDR1 DFQATT and CDR2 SNEGSKA (reference sequence). The CDR3 is 14 amino acids. CDR3 bases: TGCAGTGCTAGACGCGGAGGGAGCACAGATACGCAGTATTTT. Its translation is CSARRGGSTDTQYF.

This clonotype has at least ten counts. V gene TRBV11-2 combines with J gene TRBJ2-7; 8 bases fit TRBD1. J was trimmed by 6 bases and V by 9 bases; bases with no gene match: 10. Germline CDR1 and CDR2: SGHAT and FQNNGV. The CDR3 has 13 amino acids. CDR3 loop: CASSQAGGSEQYF. In nucleotides, the CDR3 is TGTGCCAGTTCCCAGGCAGGGGGCTCCGAGCAGTACTTC. The complete variable domain, with remaining parts taken from reference TRBV11-2 and TRBJ2-7, reads EAGVAQSPRYKIIEKRQSVAFWCNPISGHATLYWYQQILGQGPKLLIQFQNNGVVDDSQLPKDRFSAERLKGVDSTLKIQPAKLEDSAVYLCASSQAGGSEQYFGPGTRLTVT.

The rearrangement links TRBV12-3 or TRBV12-4 to TRBJ2-2; tentative D call: TRBD1 (8 bases). This CDR3 is 16 amino acids long. Trimming took off 5 bases at V and 5 bases at J, with 18 bases between the two ends. The CDR3 DNA follows: TGTGCCAGCAGTACACAAGCGGGACAGGTGACCGGGGAGCTGTTTTTT. As protein: CASSTQAGQVTGELFF.

In its sample, this clonotype was seen a few times. The rearrangement links TRBV6-2 or TRBV6-3 to TRBJ2-2; 7 bases map to TRBD1. CDR3 length: 15 amino acids. J was trimmed by 5 bases and V by 6 bases; bases with no gene match: 9. The germline gives CDR1 MNHEY, CDR2 SVGEGT. CDR3: CASSPGQARTGELFF. The CDR3 DNA is TGTGCCAGCAGCCCTGGACAGGCTCGGACCGGGGAGCTGTTTTTT.

The chain has TRBV12-3 or TRBV12-4 and TRBJ2-1; D could derive from TRBD1 or TRBD2 (5 bases each). This CDR3 spans 12 amino acids. V lost 11 bases and J lost 9, with 17 bases in between. The CDR3 here is CASRGAPIEQFF. CDR3 sequence (DNA): TGTGCCTCAAGAGGGGCTCCCATTGAGCAGTTCTTC.

The CDR3: CSASGQPNYGYTF. The CDR3 nucleotides read TGCAGTGCCAGCGGCCAGCCGAACTATGGCTACACCTTC. The V call is TRBV20-1, the J call TRBJ1-2; D is ambiguous. The germline V gene encodes CDR1 DFQATT and CDR2 SNEGSKA (reference sequence). The ends were cut back, 6 bases at V and 2 bases at J, with 13 bases in the middle. This CDR3 is 13 amino acids long.

CDR3 bases: TGTGCCAGCAGAGGACAGGTCATCGGCTCCTACGAGCAGTACTTC. This encodes CASRGQVIGSYEQYF. The genes are TRBV6-1 and TRBJ2-7, with 7 nucleotides matching TRBD1. This CDR3 comprises 15 residues. Looked up from germline, CDR1 is MNHNS and CDR2 is SASEGT. With V trimmed by 6 bases and J by 0 bases, 8 bases remained unmatched.

This clonotype was seen ten or more times. The rearrangement links TRBV5-1 to TRBJ2-1; the match to TRBD2 covers 13 bases. The CDR3 has 17 residues. Germline V gene sequence: CDR1 SGHRS, CDR2 YFSETQ. J was trimmed by 7 bases and V by 4 bases; bases with no gene match: 11. The CDR3 here is CASSPAGGLAGPNEQFF. As DNA, the CDR3 is TGCGCCAGCAGCCCCGCTGGGGGACTAGCGGGACCTAATGAGCAGTTCTTC.

This clonotype was found a few times. In DNA, the CDR3 is TGTGCCAGCAGTTCCCCGGGACAGGCGACGTACAATGAGCAGTTCTTC. Translation: CASSSPGQATYNEQFF. This sequence joins TRBV6-5 and TRBJ2-1, with 8 positions matching TRBD1. The CDR3 contains 16 residues. Germline CDR1 reads MNHEY; CDR2 reads SVGAGI. V shed 4 bases and J 4 bases; nucleotides not matched to a gene: 9.

This clonotype was counted ten times or more. The rearrangement links TRBV28 to TRBJ2-3; D perhaps matches TRBD1 (6 bases). The V end lost 6 bases, the J end lost 3 bases, and 16 bases lay between the germline ends. CDR1 is MDHEN, CDR2 SYDVKM, per germline. CDR3 length equals 15 residues. DNA of the CDR3: TGTGCCAGCAGCGACCACAGGGTCAGGACAGATACGCAGTATTTT. Its protein is CASSDHRVRTDTQYF.

The CDR3 protein is CASSLPRTVQETQYF. The CDR3 DNA sequence: TGTGCCAGCAGCCTACCCCGGACAGTCCAAGAGACCCAGTACTTC. The chain links TRBV3-1 to TRBJ2-5, with D possibly being TRBD1 (6 bases). The CDR3 extends over 15 amino acids. From germline, CDR1 is LGHDT and CDR2 YNNKEL (reference sequence). V lost 4 bases and J lost 1, with 13 bases in between.